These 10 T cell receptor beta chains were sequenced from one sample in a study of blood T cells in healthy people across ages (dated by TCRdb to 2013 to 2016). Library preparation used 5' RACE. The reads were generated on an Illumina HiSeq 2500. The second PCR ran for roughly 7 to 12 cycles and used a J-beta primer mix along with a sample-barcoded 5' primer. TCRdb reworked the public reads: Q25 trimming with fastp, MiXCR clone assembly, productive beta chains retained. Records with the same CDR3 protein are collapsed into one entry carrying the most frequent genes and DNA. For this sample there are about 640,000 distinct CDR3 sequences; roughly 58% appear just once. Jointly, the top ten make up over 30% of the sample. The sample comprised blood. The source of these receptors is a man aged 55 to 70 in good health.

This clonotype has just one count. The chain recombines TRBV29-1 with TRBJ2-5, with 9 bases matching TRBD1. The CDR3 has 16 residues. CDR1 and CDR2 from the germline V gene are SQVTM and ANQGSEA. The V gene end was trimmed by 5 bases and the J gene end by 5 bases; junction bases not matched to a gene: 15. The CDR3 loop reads CSVQGTENRGQETQYF. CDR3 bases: TGCAGCGTTCAAGGGACTGAGAACAGGGGGCAGGAGACCCAGTACTTC.

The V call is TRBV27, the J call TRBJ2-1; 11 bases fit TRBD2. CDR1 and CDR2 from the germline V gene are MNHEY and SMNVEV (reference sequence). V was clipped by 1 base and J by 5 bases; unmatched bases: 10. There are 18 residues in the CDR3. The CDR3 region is CASSLFRLAGGYNNEQFF. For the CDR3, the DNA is TGTGCCAGCAGTTTATTCCGGCTAGCGGGGGGCTACAACAATGAGCAGTTCTTC.

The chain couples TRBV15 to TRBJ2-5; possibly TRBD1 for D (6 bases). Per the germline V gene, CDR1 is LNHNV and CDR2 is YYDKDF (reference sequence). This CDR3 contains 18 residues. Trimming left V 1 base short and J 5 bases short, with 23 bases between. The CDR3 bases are TGTGCCACCAGCAGAGGTTTGGGACCGAGTCAAAGGGGGGAGACCCAGTACTTC. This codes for CATSRGLGPSQRGETQYF.

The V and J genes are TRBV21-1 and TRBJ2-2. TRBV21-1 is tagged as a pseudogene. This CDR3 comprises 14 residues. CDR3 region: CASSPRLVTGELFF. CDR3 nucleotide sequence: TGTGCCAGCAGCCCTCGTTTAGTCACCGGGGAGCTGTTTTTT.

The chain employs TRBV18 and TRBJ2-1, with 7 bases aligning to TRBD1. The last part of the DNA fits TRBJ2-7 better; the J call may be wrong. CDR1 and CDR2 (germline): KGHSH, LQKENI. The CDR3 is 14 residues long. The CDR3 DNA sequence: TGTGCCAGCTCACGGGACAGTAACTACAATGAGCAGTACTTC. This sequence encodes CASSRDSNYNEQYF.

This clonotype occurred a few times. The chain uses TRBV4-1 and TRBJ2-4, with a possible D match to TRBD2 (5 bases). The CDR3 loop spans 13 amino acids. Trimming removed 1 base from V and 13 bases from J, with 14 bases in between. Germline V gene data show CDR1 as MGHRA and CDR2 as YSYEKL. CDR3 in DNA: TGCGCCAGCAGCCAAGGGGCCTCATGGGAGCAGTACTTC. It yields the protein CASSQGASWEQYF.

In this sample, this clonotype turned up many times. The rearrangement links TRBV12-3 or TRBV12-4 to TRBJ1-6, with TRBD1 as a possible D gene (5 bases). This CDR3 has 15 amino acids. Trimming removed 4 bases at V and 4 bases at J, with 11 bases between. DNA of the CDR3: TGTGCCAGCAGTTCGGGACGGAGATATAATTCACCCCTCCACTTT. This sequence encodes CASSSGRRYNSPLHF.

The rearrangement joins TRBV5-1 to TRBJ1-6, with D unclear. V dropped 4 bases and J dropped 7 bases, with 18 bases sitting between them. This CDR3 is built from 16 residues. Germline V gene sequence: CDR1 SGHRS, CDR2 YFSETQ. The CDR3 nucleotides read TGCGCCAGCAGCCCGGCGTCGACGGCAACCAATTCACCCCTCCACTTT. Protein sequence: CASSPASTATNSPLHF. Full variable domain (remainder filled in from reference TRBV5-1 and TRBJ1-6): KAGVTQTPRYLIKTRGQQVTLSCSPISGHRSVSWYQQTPGQGLQFLFEYFSETQRNKGNFPGRFSGRQFSNSRSEMNVSTLELGDSALYLCASSPASTATNSPLHFGNGTRLTVT.

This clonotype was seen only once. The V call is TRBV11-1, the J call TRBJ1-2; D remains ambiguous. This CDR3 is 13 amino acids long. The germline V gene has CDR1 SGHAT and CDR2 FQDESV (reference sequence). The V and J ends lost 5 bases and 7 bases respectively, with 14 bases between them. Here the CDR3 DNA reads TGTGCCAGCAGCAATGGTGCTGGGTTTGGCTACACCTTC. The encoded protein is CASSNGAGFGYTF.

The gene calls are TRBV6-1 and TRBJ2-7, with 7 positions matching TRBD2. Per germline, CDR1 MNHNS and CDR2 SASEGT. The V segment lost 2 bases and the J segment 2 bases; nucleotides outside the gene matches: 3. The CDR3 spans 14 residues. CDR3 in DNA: TGTGCCAGCAGTGAACTAGCGGAGACCTACGAGCAGTACTTC. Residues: CASSELAETYEQYF.